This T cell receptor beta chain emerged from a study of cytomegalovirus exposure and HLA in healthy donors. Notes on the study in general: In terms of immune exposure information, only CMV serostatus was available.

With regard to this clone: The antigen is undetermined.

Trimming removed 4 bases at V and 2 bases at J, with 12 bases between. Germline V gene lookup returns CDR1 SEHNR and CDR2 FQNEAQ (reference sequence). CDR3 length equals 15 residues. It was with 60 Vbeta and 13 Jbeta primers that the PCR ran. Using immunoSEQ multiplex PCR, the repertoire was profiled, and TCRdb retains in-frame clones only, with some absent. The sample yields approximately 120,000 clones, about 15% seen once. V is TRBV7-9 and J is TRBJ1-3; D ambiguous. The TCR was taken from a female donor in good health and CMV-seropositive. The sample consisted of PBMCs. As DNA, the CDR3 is TGTGCCAGCAGCTCAACGGGGATCCCTGGAAACACCATATATTTT. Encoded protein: CASSSTGIPGNTIYF.